The TCR beta chain under discussion was sequenced for a study of OX40 agonist ivuxolimab in advanced cancers. With regard to the full study: Ivuxolimab was a fully human IgG2 agonistic monoclonal antibody targeting the costimulatory receptor OX40 (CD134). Intravenous ivuxolimab was administered to patients every 2 weeks at six dose levels: 0.01, 0.1, 0.3, 1.5, 3 and 10 mg/kg. Among the 50 to 55 dose-escalation patients, some 20 had hepatocellular carcinoma, around 15 melanoma, 9 renal cell carcinoma and 9 head and neck cancer. The paper reports the monotherapy dose-escalation portion (N of about 50 patients) of the phase I ivuxolimab trial. Patients were allowed to have had prior anti-PD-1, anti-PD-L1 or anti-CTLA-4 therapy, and approximately 40% of the dose-escalation patients had previously received checkpoint inhibitors. Three dose-escalation patients achieved partial responses, one with hepatocellular carcinoma and two with cutaneous melanoma. Peripheral TCRbeta sequencing was intended to test whether TCR sequence diversity was altered and clonal T-cell expansion was caused by ivuxolimab. A male proportion of around 81% and a mean age of roughly 55 years, ranging from roughly 23 to 85, were recorded for the dose-escalation cohort.

Broad study findings and their caveats: On average, CD8+ T cells showed more expanded clones than CD4+ T cells after ivuxolimab. The antigen specificity of the clonally expanded peripheral T cells was not determined. At doses of 0.1 to 3.0 mg/kg, clonal expansion of both CD4+ and CD8+ blood T cells was observed from baseline to week 6. In partial responders in the 0.1-3.0 mg/kg groups, normalized peripheral clonal expansion was found to be among the lowest, especially among CD8+ T cells. Low levels of normalized T-cell clonal expansion were also shown by some nonresponding patients.

To sequence the TCRbeta CDR3 region, genomic DNA was isolated from the sorted cells. The immunoSEQ Assay was used for sequencing of TCRbeta CDR3 regions. Not all clones reach the TCRdb copy of this immuneACCESS table, which keeps in-frame sequences only. Checked studies attribute under half of the gap to unresolved V genes and leave the rest unexplained. The sample profile shows about 110,000 clones; 89% of them were found once. About 0.25% of the sample is taken by the ten largest. A note on this clone: Its binding antigen is unknown. The record has no base qualities; no much larger clone is one base away.

Patients with autoimmune disease history or receiving systemic immunosuppression were excluded from the trial. Peripheral blood for TCR sequencing was collected from all dose cohorts at baseline, on cycle 4 day 1, and on cycle 7 day 1. The samples were taken from a phase I, first-in-human, multicenter, open-label dose-escalation trial of ivuxolimab. The trial enrolled adults with locally advanced or metastatic head and neck squamous cell, hepatocellular, melanoma or renal cell carcinoma. CD4+ and CD8+ T cells were sorted separately from peripheral blood before TCR sequencing. V is reduced by 1 base and J by 3 bases, leaving a spacing of 10 bases between them. From the cysteine through the phenylalanine, the CDR3 covers 14 amino acids. The DNA shown is the 42-base CDR3, in frame from base 1. The germline V gene (reference sequence) supplies CDR1 LNHDA and CDR2 SQIVND.

The sequence is built from TRBV19 and TRBJ2-7; a weak D assignment points to TRBD1 (6 bases agree). This TCR derives from an adult with an advanced solid tumor such as melanoma, head and neck, liver or kidney cancer. This specimen consisted of CD4+ or CD8+ T cells sorted from blood, obtained in a trial of the OX40 agonist ivuxolimab. The DNA is as follows: TGTGCCAGTAGTATAGCACAGGGTAGCTACGAGCAGTACTTC. Translated, this is CASSIAQGSYEQYF.